The 10 T cell receptor beta chains below all came from one sample that was sequenced in a study of CXCR3-negative and CXCR3-positive naive CD8 T cells. The TRB cDNA libraries were prepared by 5' RACE with UMI labels. TCRdb reanalyzed the 5' RACE reads, giving one entry per CDR3 protein sequence and no DNA. This repertoire comprises about 130,000 distinct CDR3 sequences; its ten largest clones make up approximately 0.29%. The sequenced sample was naive CXCR3- CD8+ T cells from blood. The subset is: CD45RO-CCR7+CD27+CD95- naive CD8+ T cells lacking CXCR3 (TNR3-). The source of these receptors is a human donor in good health. Some clones in this sample may be carry-over from other donors' samples.

The V and J genes are TRBV12-3 or TRBV12-4 and TRBJ2-7; TCRdb gives TRBD1 as the D gene, but with no DNA this cannot be confirmed. CDR3 length equals 15 residues. Here the CDR3 reads CASSPGRGTSYEQYF.

The rearrangement joins TRBV11-2 to TRBJ1-2. This CDR3 comprises 13 residues. CDR1 is SGHAT, CDR2 FQNNGV, per germline. CDR3 amino acids: CASSLRASYGYTF.

The V and J genes are TRBV29-1 and TRBJ2-3; lacking DNA, the TRBD1 call made by TCRdb goes unchecked. This CDR3 comprises 16 residues. Germline loops: CDR1 SQVTM, CDR2 ANQGSEA. The CDR3 loop is CSVEEQGIPITDTQYF.

V and J are TRBV15 and TRBJ2-5; the TCRdb D gene call, TRBD1, has no DNA to confirm it. CDR1 is LNHNV and CDR2 is YYDKDF in the germline V gene (reference sequence). The CDR3 runs to 14 residues. CDR3 sequence: CATSKDRGIETQYF.

The chain employs TRBV4-1 and TRBJ2-1; there is no DNA to check the TCRdb D call of TRBD2. The CDR3 sequence is 15 residues long. Germline lookup yields CDR1 MGHRA and CDR2 YSYEKL. CDR3 sequence: CASSGGLAGRNEQFF.

Here the CDR3 reads CSVEYRGQFTDTQYF. The rearrangement uses TRBV29-1 and TRBJ2-3; TCRdb designates TRBD1, a call that cannot be tested without DNA. The CDR3 is made up of 15 amino acids. Germline lookup yields CDR1 SQVTM and CDR2 ANQGSEA.

This chain links TRBV6-5 with TRBJ1-2; no DNA is available, so the TRBD1 call from TCRdb remains unchecked. Germline-derived CDR1 and CDR2 are MNHEY and SVGAGI. The CDR3 totals 19 residues. The CDR3 is CASSEGTGASQFGDSGYTF.

The rearrangement joins TRBV2 to TRBJ2-7. Germline V lookup: CDR1 SNHLY, CDR2 FYNNEI. This CDR3 has 12 residues. The CDR3 sequence: CASSAGLHEQYF. Full variable domain (rest looked up from reference TRBV2 and TRBJ2-7): EPEVTQTPSHQVTQMGQEVILRCVPISNHLYFYWYRQILGQKVEFLVSFYNNEISEKSEIFDDQFSVERPDGSNFTLKIRSTKLEDSAMYFCASSAGLHEQYFGPGTRLTVT.

The chain has TRBV20-1 and TRBJ2-5; TCRdb outputs TRBD2, but without DNA this stays unchecked. The germline V gene has CDR1 DFQATT and CDR2 SNEGSKA (reference sequence). The CDR3 loop spans 14 amino acids. The CDR3 sequence: CSAHRGAGKETQYF.

The V call is TRBV6-5, the J call TRBJ2-7; TCRdb names TRBD1, which stays unverified in the absence of DNA. Germline loops: CDR1 MNHEY, CDR2 SVGAGI. This CDR3 contains 13 residues. The CDR3 here is CASSLGRVREQYF.